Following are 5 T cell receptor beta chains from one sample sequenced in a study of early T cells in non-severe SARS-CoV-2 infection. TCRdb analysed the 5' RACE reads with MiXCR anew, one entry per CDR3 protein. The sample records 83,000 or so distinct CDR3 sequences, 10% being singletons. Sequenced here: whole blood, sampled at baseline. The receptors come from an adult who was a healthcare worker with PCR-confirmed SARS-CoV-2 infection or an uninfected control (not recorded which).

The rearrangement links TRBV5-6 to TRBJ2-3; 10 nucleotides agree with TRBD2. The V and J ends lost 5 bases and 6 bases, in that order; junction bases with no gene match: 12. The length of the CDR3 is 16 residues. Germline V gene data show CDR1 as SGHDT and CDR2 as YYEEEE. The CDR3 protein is CASREAGGPLGDTQYF. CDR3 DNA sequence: TGTGCCAGCAGGGAAGCGGGAGGGCCGCTAGGGGATACGCAGTATTTT.

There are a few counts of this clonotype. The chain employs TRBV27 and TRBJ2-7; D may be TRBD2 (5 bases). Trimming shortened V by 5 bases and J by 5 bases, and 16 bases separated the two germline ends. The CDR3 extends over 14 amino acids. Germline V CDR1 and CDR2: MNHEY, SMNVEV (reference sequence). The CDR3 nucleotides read TGTGCCAGCAGTCAAGCCCGGGGAGTTAACGAGCAGTACTTC. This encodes CASSQARGVNEQYF.

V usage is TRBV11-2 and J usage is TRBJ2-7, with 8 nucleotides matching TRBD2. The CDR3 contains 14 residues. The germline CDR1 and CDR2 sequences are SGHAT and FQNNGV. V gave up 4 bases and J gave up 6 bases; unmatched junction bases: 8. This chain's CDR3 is CASSYVSGISEQYF. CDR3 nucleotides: TGTGCCAGCAGCTACGTTAGCGGGATAAGCGAGCAGTACTTC.

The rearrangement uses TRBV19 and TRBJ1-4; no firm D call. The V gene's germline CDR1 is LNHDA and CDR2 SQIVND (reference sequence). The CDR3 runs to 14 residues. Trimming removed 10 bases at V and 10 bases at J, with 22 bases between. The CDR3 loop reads CATSVGWGGGKLFF. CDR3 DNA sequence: TGTGCCACCTCCGTCGGGTGGGGTGGAGGAAAACTGTTTTTT. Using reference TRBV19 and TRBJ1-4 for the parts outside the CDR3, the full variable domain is DGGITQSPKYLFRKEGQNVTLSCEQNLNHDAMYWYRQDPGQGLRLIYYSQIVNDFQKGDIAEGYSVSREKKESFPLTVTSAQKNPTAFYLCATSVGWGGGKLFFGSGTQLSVL.

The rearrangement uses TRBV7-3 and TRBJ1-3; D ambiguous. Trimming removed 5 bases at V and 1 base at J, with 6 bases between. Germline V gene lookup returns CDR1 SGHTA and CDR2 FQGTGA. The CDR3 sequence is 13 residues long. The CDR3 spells CASSPQSGNTIYF. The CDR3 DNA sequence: TGTGCCAGCAGCCCCCAATCTGGAAACACCATATATTTT.